This is a list of T cell receptor beta chains from one sample in a study of blood T cell repertoires in COVID-19. Method: immunoSEQ multiplex PCR; TCRdb's copy keeps in-frame clones and lacks some. The sample yields approximately 100,000 clones, 65% to 75% seen once. Sequencing used peripheral blood. These receptors all stem from a human donor with acute or convalescent COVID-19. The donor label of this sample is uncertain. The CDR3 runs from the conserved cysteine through the conserved F or W. A D gene is named only where the DNA matches it firmly. Not every row has a clone size; where given, it reads once, few, many or a size class.

clone size: many; V gene: TRBV30; J gene: TRBJ1-1; D gene: .; CDR3 length: 11; CDR3 DNA: TGTGCCTGGAAACAGCGGACTGAAGCTTTCTTT; CDR3 protein: CAWKQRTEAFF
clone size: .; V gene: TRBV9; J gene: TRBJ2-3; D gene: TRBD2; CDR3 length: 16; CDR3 DNA: TGTGCCAGCAGCGTAGGAGGGCGGGGGAGCACAGATACGCAGTATTTT; CDR3 protein: CASSVGGRGSTDTQYF
clone size: .; V gene: TRBV5-5; J gene: TRBJ1-5; D gene: TRBD1; CDR3 length: 14; CDR3 DNA: TGTGCCAGCAGTTATGGACAGGGAAGCCAGCCCCAGCATTTT; CDR3 protein: CASSYGQGSQPQHF
clone size: .; V gene: TRBV19; J gene: TRBJ1-6; D gene: .; CDR3 length: 16; CDR3 DNA: TGTGCCAGTAGTATAGTGGCAATCTGGAGAGATTCACCCCTCCACTTT; CDR3 protein: CASSIVAIWRDSPLHF
clone size: .; V gene: TRBV7-2; J gene: TRBJ1-1; D gene: .; CDR3 length: 13; CDR3 DNA: TGTGCCAGCAGCCAGGGCATGAACACTGAAGCTTTCTTT; CDR3 protein: CASSQGMNTEAFF
clone size: .; V gene: TRBV2; J gene: TRBJ1-5; D gene: .; CDR3 length: 13; CDR3 DNA: TGTGCCAGCAGTGACACGAGAAATCAGCCCCAGCATTTT; CDR3 protein: CASSDTRNQPQHF
clone size: .; V gene: TRBV10-3; J gene: TRBJ2-2; D gene: TRBD1; CDR3 length: 15; CDR3 DNA: TGTGCCATCAGTGAAAGGACAGGGGGCTCCGGGGAGCTGTTTTTT; CDR3 protein: CAISERTGGSGELFF
clone size: .; V gene: TRBV7-8; J gene: TRBJ2-7; D gene: TRBD1; CDR3 length: 14; CDR3 DNA: TGTGCCAGCAGCTTTACCGGGACAGGGTTTCAGCAGTACTTC; CDR3 protein: CASSFTGTGFQQYF
clone size: once; V gene: TRBV12-3/TRBV12-4; J gene: TRBJ2-5; D gene: .; CDR3 length: 13; CDR3 DNA: TGTGCCAGCACCATACACAACCAAGAGACCCAGTACTTC; CDR3 protein: CASTIHNQETQYF
clone size: few; V gene: TRBV29-1; J gene: TRBJ1-3; D gene: .; CDR3 length: 13; CDR3 DNA: TGCAGCGTGCGGATGAACTCTGGAAACACCATATATTTT; CDR3 protein: CSVRMNSGNTIYF
clone size: .; V gene: TRBV2; J gene: TRBJ2-7; D gene: .; CDR3 length: 13; CDR3 DNA: TGTGCCAGCAGTCCCCCTTATTCCTACGAGCAGTACTTC; CDR3 protein: CASSPPYSYEQYF
clone size: .; V gene: TRBV6-1; J gene: TRBJ1-1; D gene: .; CDR3 length: 16; CDR3 DNA: TGTGCCAGCAGTGAAGTGATGGGCCAAGGGAACACTGAAGCTTTCTTT; CDR3 protein: CASSEVMGQGNTEAFF
clone size: .; V gene: TRBV4-1; J gene: TRBJ1-1; D gene: .; CDR3 length: 16; CDR3 DNA: TGCGCCAGCAGCCAAGATGGGAGGGTCCGGAACACTGAAGCTTTCTTT; CDR3 protein: CASSQDGRVRNTEAFF
clone size: .; V gene: TRBV5-1; J gene: TRBJ2-1; D gene: .; CDR3 length: 14; CDR3 DNA: TGCGCCAGCAGCTTGGCCTCAGGGTTCGATGAGCAGTTCTTC; CDR3 protein: CASSLASGFDEQFF
clone size: .; V gene: TRBV6-1; J gene: TRBJ1-6; D gene: TRBD1; CDR3 length: 19; CDR3 DNA: TGTGCCAGCACTGACCCGGGACAGGATTTAGGGTCCGCTAATTCACCCCTCCACTTT; CDR3 protein: CASTDPGQDLGSANSPLHF
clone size: few; V gene: TRBV2; J gene: TRBJ1-5; D gene: .; CDR3 length: 12; CDR3 DNA: TGTGCCAGCAGTGAAGAAGGAGGGGCCCAGCATTTT; CDR3 protein: CASSEEGGAQHF
clone size: .; V gene: TRBV3-1/TRBV3-2; J gene: TRBJ1-2; D gene: TRBD1; CDR3 length: 14; CDR3 DNA: TGTGCCAGCAGCGGCCGACAGGGCTACTATGGCTACACCTTC; CDR3 protein: CASSGRQGYYGYTF
clone size: .; V gene: TRBV4-1; J gene: TRBJ1-5; D gene: .; CDR3 length: 13; CDR3 DNA: TGCGCCAGCAGCCAAGATTCGAATCAGCCCCAGCATTTT; CDR3 protein: CASSQDSNQPQHF
clone size: .; V gene: TRBV2; J gene: TRBJ1-6; D gene: TRBD1; CDR3 length: 15; CDR3 DNA: TGTGCCAGCAGGGGACAGTCGCGAGCGAATTCACCCCTCCACTTT; CDR3 protein: CASRGQSRANSPLHF
clone size: .; V gene: TRBV9; J gene: TRBJ2-2; D gene: .; CDR3 length: 16; CDR3 DNA: TGTGCCAGCAGCGTAGGGCAGGGCCCGAATGTAGGGGAGCTGTTTTTT; CDR3 protein: CASSVGQGPNVGELFF
clone size: .; V gene: TRBV7-9; J gene: TRBJ1-4; D gene: .; CDR3 length: 13; CDR3 DNA: TGTGCCAGCAGCTTAGCGCAGGGTGAAAAACTGTTTTTT; CDR3 protein: CASSLAQGEKLFF
clone size: .; V gene: TRBV5-4; J gene: TRBJ2-2; D gene: .; CDR3 length: 14; CDR3 DNA: TGTGCCAGCACCTCATCGGGGGACACCGGGGAGCTGTTTTTT; CDR3 protein: CASTSSGDTGELFF
clone size: .; V gene: TRBV2; J gene: TRBJ1-2; D gene: .; CDR3 length: 14; CDR3 DNA: TGTGCCAGCAGTGGGCAGGGCGGATGGTATGGCTACACCTTC; CDR3 protein: CASSGQGGWYGYTF
clone size: .; V gene: TRBV2; J gene: TRBJ2-3; D gene: .; CDR3 length: 14; CDR3 DNA: TGTGCCAGCAGGATAGTCCGGTCCACAGATACGCAGTATTTT; CDR3 protein: CASRIVRSTDTQYF
clone size: .; V gene: TRBV5-6; J gene: TRBJ1-2; D gene: TRBD1; CDR3 length: 16; CDR3 DNA: TGTGCCAGCAGCTTGGAGGGACAGGGCCTCTTTTATGGCTACACCTTC; CDR3 protein: CASSLEGQGLFYGYTF
clone size: .; V gene: TRBV7-7; J gene: TRBJ2-2; D gene: TRBD1; CDR3 length: 16; CDR3 DNA: TGTGCTAGCAGCCCCCGGACAGGGGCGAACACCGGGGAGCTGTTTTTT; CDR3 protein: CASSPRTGANTGELFF
clone size: .; V gene: TRBV2; J gene: TRBJ2-2; D gene: TRBD1; CDR3 length: 17; CDR3 DNA: TGTGCCAGCAGTGAAGGGACAGGGGGCAAGGACACCGGGGAGCTGTTTTTT; CDR3 protein: CASSEGTGGKDTGELFF
clone size: .; V gene: TRBV29-1; J gene: TRBJ1-2; D gene: TRBD1; CDR3 length: 12; CDR3 DNA: TGCAGCGTCGACAGGGCTGGCTATGGCTACACCTTC; CDR3 protein: CSVDRAGYGYTF
clone size: once; V gene: TRBV18; J gene: TRBJ1-2; D gene: TRBD1; CDR3 length: 14; CDR3 DNA: TGTGCCAGCTCACCTCAGGGGGCTGACTATGGCTACACCTTC; CDR3 protein: CASSPQGADYGYTF
clone size: .; V gene: TRBV7-9; J gene: TRBJ1-6; D gene: TRBD1; CDR3 length: 14; CDR3 DNA: TGTGCCAGCAGCGTCGGGACAGGAAATTCACCCCTCCACTTT; CDR3 protein: CASSVGTGNSPLHF
clone size: .; V gene: TRBV6-5; J gene: TRBJ1-1; D gene: .; CDR3 length: 12; CDR3 DNA: TGTGCCAGCAGTTACGGCGGGGCGCAGGCTTTCTTT; CDR3 protein: CASSYGGAQAFF
clone size: once; V gene: TRBV7-2; J gene: TRBJ2-2; D gene: .; CDR3 length: 14; CDR3 DNA: TGTGCCAGCAGCTCCCCAGGGGTCACCGGGGAGCTGTTTTTT; CDR3 protein: CASSSPGVTGELFF
clone size: .; V gene: TRBV29-1; J gene: TRBJ1-2; D gene: TRBD1; CDR3 length: 14; CDR3 DNA: TGCAGCGTTGAGTTCGGGACAGGCTTGCGGGGCTACACCTTC; CDR3 protein: CSVEFGTGLRGYTF
clone size: .; V gene: TRBV3-1/TRBV3-2; J gene: TRBJ2-1; D gene: TRBD2; CDR3 length: 16; CDR3 DNA: TGTGCCAGCAGCCCGCGGGGGGGGAGCTCCTACAATGAGCAGTTCTTC; CDR3 protein: CASSPRGGSSYNEQFF
clone size: .; V gene: TRBV10-3; J gene: TRBJ2-2; D gene: .; CDR3 length: 15; CDR3 DNA: TGTGCCATCAATCGGGGAACCGGGTTAACCGGGGAGCTGTTTTTT; CDR3 protein: CAINRGTGLTGELFF
clone size: .; V gene: TRBV5-1; J gene: TRBJ1-1; D gene: .; CDR3 length: 14; CDR3 DNA: TGCGCCAGCAGCCGCCAGCAGGGTATCACTGAAGCTTTCTTT; CDR3 protein: CASSRQQGITEAFF
clone size: .; V gene: TRBV12-5; J gene: TRBJ1-5; D gene: .; CDR3 length: 14; CDR3 DNA: TGTGCTAGTGGTTCGACAGGAACCAATCAGCCCCAGCATTTT; CDR3 protein: CASGSTGTNQPQHF
clone size: .; V gene: TRBV4-1; J gene: TRBJ1-4; D gene: .; CDR3 length: 17; CDR3 DNA: TGCGCCAGCAGCCAAGATGCCGACAGTTCAACTAATGAAAAACTGTTTTTT; CDR3 protein: CASSQDADSSTNEKLFF
clone size: once; V gene: TRBV11-2; J gene: TRBJ1-2; D gene: .; CDR3 length: 15; CDR3 DNA: TGTGCCAGCAGCTTTACGAGGGCAGCTAACTATGGCTACACCTTC; CDR3 protein: CASSFTRAANYGYTF
clone size: .; V gene: TRBV7-8; J gene: TRBJ2-1; D gene: TRBD2; CDR3 length: 17; CDR3 DNA: TGTGCCAGCAGCCGATCGACTAGCCAAAGCTCCTACAATGAGCAGTTCTTC; CDR3 protein: CASSRSTSQSSYNEQFF
clone size: .; V gene: TRBV7-6; J gene: TRBJ1-5; D gene: TRBD1; CDR3 length: 16; CDR3 DNA: TGTGCCAGCAGCTTTCAGGGGGCGCAGGGCAATCAGCCCCAGCATTTT; CDR3 protein: CASSFQGAQGNQPQHF
clone size: .; V gene: TRBV30; J gene: TRBJ1-5; D gene: .; CDR3 length: 12; CDR3 DNA: TGTGCCTGGAGTGACAGTTATCAGCCCCAGCATTTT; CDR3 protein: CAWSDSYQPQHF